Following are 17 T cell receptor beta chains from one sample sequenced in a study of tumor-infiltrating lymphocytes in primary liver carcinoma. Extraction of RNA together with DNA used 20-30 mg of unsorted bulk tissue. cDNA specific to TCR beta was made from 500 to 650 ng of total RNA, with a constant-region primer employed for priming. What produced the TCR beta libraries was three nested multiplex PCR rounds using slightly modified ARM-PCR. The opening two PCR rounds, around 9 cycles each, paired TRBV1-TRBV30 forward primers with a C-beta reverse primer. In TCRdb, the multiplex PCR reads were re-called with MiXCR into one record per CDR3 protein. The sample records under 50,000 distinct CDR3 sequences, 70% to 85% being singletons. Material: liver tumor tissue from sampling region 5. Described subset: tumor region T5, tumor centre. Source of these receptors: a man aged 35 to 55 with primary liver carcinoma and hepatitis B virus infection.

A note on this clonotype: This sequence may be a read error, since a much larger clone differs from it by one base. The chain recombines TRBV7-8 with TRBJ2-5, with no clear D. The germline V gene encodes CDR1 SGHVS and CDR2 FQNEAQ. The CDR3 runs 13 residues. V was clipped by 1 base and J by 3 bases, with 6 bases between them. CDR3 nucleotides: TGTGCCAGCAGCTTAGGAATGGAAGAGACCCAGTACTTC. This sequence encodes CASSLGMEETQYF.

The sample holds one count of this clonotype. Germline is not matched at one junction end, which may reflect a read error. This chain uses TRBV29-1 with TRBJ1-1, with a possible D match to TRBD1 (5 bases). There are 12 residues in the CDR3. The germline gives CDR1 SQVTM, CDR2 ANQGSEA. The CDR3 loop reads CSVAGDGNETFF. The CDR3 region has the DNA TGCAGCGTTGCTGGGGACGGCAATGAAACTTTCTTT.

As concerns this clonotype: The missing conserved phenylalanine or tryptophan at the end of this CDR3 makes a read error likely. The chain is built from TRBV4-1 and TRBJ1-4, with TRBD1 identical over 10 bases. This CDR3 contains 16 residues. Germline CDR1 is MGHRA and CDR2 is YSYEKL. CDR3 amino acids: CASSQGPGTGAKKLFY. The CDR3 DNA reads TGCGCTAGCAGCCAAGGGCCGGGGACAGGGGCAAAAAAACTGTTTTAT.

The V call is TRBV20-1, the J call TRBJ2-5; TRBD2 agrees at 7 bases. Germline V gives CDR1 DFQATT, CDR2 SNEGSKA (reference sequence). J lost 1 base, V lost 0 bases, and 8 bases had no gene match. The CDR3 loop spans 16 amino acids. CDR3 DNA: TGCAGTGCTAGAGATTTCAAACTAGCGATCCAAGAGACCCAGTACTTC. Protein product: CSARDFKLAIQETQYF.

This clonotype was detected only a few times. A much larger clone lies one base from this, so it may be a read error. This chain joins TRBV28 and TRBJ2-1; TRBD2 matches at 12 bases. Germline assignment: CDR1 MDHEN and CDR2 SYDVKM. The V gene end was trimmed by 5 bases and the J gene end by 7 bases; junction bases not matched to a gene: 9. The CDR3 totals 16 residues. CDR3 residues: CASSSLTSGSSNEQFF. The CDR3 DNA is TGTGCCAGCAGTAGTCTGACTAGCGGGAGTAGTAATGAGCAGTTCTTC.

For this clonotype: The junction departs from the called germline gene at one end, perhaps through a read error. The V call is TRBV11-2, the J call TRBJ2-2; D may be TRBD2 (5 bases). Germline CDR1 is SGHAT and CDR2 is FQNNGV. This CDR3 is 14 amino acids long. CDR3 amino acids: CVSSLSSGTRELFF. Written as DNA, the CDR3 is TGTGTCAGCAGTTTAAGCTCGGGAACTAGGGAGCTGTTTTTT.

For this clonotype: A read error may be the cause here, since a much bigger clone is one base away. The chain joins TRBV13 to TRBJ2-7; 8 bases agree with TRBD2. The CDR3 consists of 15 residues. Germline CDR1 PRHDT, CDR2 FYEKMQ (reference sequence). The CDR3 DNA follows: TGTGCCAGCAGCCCCAACGGGAGGGCCCCTCTCGAGCCGTACTTC. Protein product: CASSPNGRAPLEPYF.

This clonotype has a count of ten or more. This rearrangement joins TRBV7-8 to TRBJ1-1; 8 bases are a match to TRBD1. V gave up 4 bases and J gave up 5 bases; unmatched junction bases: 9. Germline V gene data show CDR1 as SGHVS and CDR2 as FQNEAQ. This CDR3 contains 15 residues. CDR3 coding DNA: TGTGCCAGCAGCTCCGGCAGGGGGCTTGGAACTGAAGCTTTCTTT. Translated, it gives CASSSGRGLGTEAFF.

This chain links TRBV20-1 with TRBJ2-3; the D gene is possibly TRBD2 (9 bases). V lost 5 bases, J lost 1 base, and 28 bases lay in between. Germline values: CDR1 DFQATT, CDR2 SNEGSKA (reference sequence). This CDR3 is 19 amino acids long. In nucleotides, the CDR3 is TGCAGTGCTGACACAGGGGGAGCTAGCGGGATGATGCGCACAGATACGCAGTATTTT. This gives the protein CSADTGGASGMMRTDTQYF.

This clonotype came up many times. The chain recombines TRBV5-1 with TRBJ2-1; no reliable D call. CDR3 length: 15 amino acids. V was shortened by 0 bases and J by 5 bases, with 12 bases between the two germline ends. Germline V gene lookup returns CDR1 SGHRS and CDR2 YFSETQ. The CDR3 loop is CASSLAEVADNEQFF. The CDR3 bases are TGCGCCAGCAGCTTGGCCGAGGTAGCCGACAATGAGCAGTTCTTC.

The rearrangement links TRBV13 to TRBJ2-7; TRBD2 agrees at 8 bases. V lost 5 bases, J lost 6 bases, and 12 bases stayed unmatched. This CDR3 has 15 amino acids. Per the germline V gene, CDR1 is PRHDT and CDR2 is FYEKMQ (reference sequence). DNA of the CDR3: TGTGCCAGCAGCCCCAACGGGAGGGTCCTTCTCGAGCAGTACTTC. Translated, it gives CASSPNGRVLLEQYF.

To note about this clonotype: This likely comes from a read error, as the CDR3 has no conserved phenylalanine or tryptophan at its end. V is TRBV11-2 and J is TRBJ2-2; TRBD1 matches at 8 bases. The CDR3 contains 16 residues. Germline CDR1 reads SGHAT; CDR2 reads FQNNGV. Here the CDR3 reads CASSWRQGLNAGELFY. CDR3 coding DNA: TGTGCCAGCAGCTGGAGACAGGGGTTGAACGCCGGGGAGCTGTTTTAT.

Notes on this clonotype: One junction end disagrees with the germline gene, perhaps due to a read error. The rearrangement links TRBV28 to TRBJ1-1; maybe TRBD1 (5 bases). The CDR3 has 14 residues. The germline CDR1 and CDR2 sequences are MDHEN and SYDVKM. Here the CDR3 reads CASSLPIGVTEAFF. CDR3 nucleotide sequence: TGTGCCAGTAGTTTACCCATAGGGGTCACTGAAGCTTTCTTT.

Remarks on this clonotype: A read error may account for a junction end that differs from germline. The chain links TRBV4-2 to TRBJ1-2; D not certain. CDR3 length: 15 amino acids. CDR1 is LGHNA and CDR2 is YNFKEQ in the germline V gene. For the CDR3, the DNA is TGTGCAAGCAGCCAAGATCTGGTAGTTTTGTATGGCTACACCTTC. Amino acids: CASSQDLVVLYGYTF.

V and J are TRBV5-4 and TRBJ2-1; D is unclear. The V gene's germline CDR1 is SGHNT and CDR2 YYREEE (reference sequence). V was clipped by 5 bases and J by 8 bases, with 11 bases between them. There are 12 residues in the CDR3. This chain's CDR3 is CASSVGIDEQFF. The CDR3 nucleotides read TGTGCCAGCAGTGTAGGTATCGATGAGCAGTTCTTC.

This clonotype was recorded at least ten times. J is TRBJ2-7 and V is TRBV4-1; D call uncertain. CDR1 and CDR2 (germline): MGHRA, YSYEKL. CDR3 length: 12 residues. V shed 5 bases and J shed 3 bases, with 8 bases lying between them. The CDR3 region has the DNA TGCGCCAGCAGCTTGGACGGCTACGAGCAGTACTTC. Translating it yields CASSLDGYEQYF.

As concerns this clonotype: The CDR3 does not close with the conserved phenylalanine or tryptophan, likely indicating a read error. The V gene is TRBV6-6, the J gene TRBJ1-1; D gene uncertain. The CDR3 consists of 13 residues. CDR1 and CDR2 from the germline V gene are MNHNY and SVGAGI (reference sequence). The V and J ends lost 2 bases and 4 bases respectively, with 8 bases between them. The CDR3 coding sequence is TGTGCCAGCAGTTACGGGGAGATCACTGAAGCTTTCGTT. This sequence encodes CASSYGEITEAFV.